This is a list of T cell receptor beta chains from one sample in a study of OX40 agonist ivuxolimab in advanced cancers. The repertoire was sequenced with immunoSEQ multiplex PCR; TCRdb's copy has only in-frame clones and lacks some. Among some 58,000 clones listed, around 90% were seen once. This specimen consisted of CD4+ or CD8+ T cells sorted from blood, obtained in a trial of the OX40 agonist ivuxolimab. The receptors stem from an adult with an advanced solid tumor such as melanoma, head and neck, liver or kidney cancer. Both conserved end residues are part of each CDR3. Fields, in order: D gene, J gene, V gene, clone size, CDR3 protein, CDR3 DNA. The D gene is left open where the match is weak. Some rows mark clone size as missing; the rest say once, few, many or name a class of expanded clone.

d_call: .; j_call: TRBJ2-7; v_call: TRBV28; clone_size: .; cdr3_aa: CASSSPRRGYEQYF; cdr3_nt: TGTGCCAGCAGCTCACCCCGCCGGGGGTACGAGCAGTACTTC
d_call: TRBD2; j_call: TRBJ2-7; v_call: TRBV19; clone_size: .; cdr3_aa: CASSSRLASVFEQYF; cdr3_nt: TGTGCCAGTAGTAGCCGACTAGCCTCGGTGTTCGAGCAGTACTTC
d_call: TRBD1; j_call: TRBJ2-5; v_call: TRBV5-1; clone_size: .; cdr3_aa: CASRLGQQETQYF; cdr3_nt: TGCGCCAGCAGGTTGGGACAGCAAGAGACCCAGTACTTC
d_call: TRBD1; j_call: TRBJ1-1; v_call: TRBV4-3; clone_size: medium-sized; cdr3_aa: CASSPDRGRMNTEAFF; cdr3_nt: TGCGCCAGCAGCCCGGACAGGGGGCGCATGAACACTGAAGCTTTCTTT
d_call: .; j_call: TRBJ2-7; v_call: TRBV25-1; clone_size: .; cdr3_aa: CASSAPGGRGPSYEQYF; cdr3_nt: TGTGCCAGCAGTGCTCCCGGGGGCAGGGGCCCCTCCTACGAGCAGTACTTC
d_call: TRBD1; j_call: TRBJ2-7; v_call: TRBV19; clone_size: .; cdr3_aa: CASGRGSYEQYF; cdr3_nt: TGTGCCAGTGGCAGGGGGTCCTACGAGCAGTACTTC
d_call: .; j_call: TRBJ1-3; v_call: TRBV4-1; clone_size: .; cdr3_aa: CASSRPGRRISGNTIYF; cdr3_nt: TGCGCCAGCAGCCGACCGGGACGCAGGATCTCTGGAAACACCATATATTTT
d_call: TRBD2; j_call: TRBJ2-3; v_call: TRBV18; clone_size: .; cdr3_aa: CASSPTSGSGADTQYF; cdr3_nt: TGTGCCAGCTCACCGACTAGCGGGAGCGGTGCAGATACGCAGTATTTT
d_call: .; j_call: TRBJ1-3; v_call: TRBV30; clone_size: once; cdr3_aa: CAWSDGLLLSSGNTIYF; cdr3_nt: TGTGCCTGGAGTGACGGGTTACTCCTTAGCTCTGGAAACACCATATATTTT
d_call: TRBD2; j_call: TRBJ2-7; v_call: TRBV10-1; clone_size: .; cdr3_aa: CASSESSSGRYEQYF; cdr3_nt: TGCGCCAGCAGTGAGTCGTCTAGCGGGCGCTACGAGCAGTACTTC
d_call: TRBD1; j_call: TRBJ1-5; v_call: TRBV11-2; clone_size: once; cdr3_aa: CASSLGTGFGNQPQHF; cdr3_nt: TGTGCCAGCAGCTTAGGGACAGGCTTCGGCAATCAGCCCCAGCATTTT
d_call: .; j_call: TRBJ2-7; v_call: TRBV6-1; clone_size: .; cdr3_aa: CASSVLGSGDGQYF; cdr3_nt: TGTGCCAGCAGTGTACTCGGGTCCGGGGACGGGCAGTACTTC
d_call: .; j_call: TRBJ2-4; v_call: TRBV28; clone_size: .; cdr3_aa: CASRSPSLNIQYF; cdr3_nt: TGTGCCAGCAGATCCCCTTCATTAAACATTCAGTACTTC
d_call: TRBD1; j_call: TRBJ2-7; v_call: TRBV5-4; clone_size: .; cdr3_aa: CASSPGTGATYEQYF; cdr3_nt: TGTGCCAGCAGCCCCGGGACAGGGGCGACCTACGAGCAGTACTTC
d_call: .; j_call: TRBJ2-5; v_call: TRBV5-6; clone_size: .; cdr3_aa: CASSFTEPKGGGTQYF; cdr3_nt: TGTGCCAGCAGCTTTACGGAGCCAAAAGGGGGGGGGACCCAGTACTTC
d_call: TRBD1; j_call: TRBJ2-4; v_call: TRBV5-4; clone_size: .; cdr3_aa: CASRYSGETGRNIQYF; cdr3_nt: TGTGCCAGCAGGTACTCTGGGGAGACAGGGCGGAACATTCAGTACTTC
d_call: .; j_call: TRBJ2-1; v_call: TRBV5-1; clone_size: .; cdr3_aa: CASSAGQTYYNEQFF; cdr3_nt: TGCGCCAGCAGCGCGGGACAGACTTACTACAATGAGCAGTTCTTC
d_call: .; j_call: TRBJ1-1; v_call: TRBV7-3; clone_size: once; cdr3_aa: CASSSHRNTEAFF; cdr3_nt: TGTGCCAGCAGCTCACATCGGAACACTGAAGCTTTCTTT
d_call: .; j_call: TRBJ2-2; v_call: TRBV11-2; clone_size: .; cdr3_aa: CASRLDKETGELFF; cdr3_nt: TGTGCCAGCAGGTTGGACAAAGAAACCGGGGAGCTGTTTTTT
d_call: TRBD1; j_call: TRBJ2-3; v_call: TRBV13; clone_size: .; cdr3_aa: CASSAGQGLADTQYF; cdr3_nt: TGTGCCAGCAGCGCGGGACAGGGGCTTGCAGATACGCAGTATTTT
d_call: TRBD1; j_call: TRBJ1-3; v_call: TRBV28; clone_size: .; cdr3_aa: CASSSTGAGNTIYF; cdr3_nt: TGTGCCAGCAGCTCAACAGGGGCTGGAAACACCATATATTTT
d_call: .; j_call: TRBJ1-2; v_call: TRBV7-9; clone_size: .; cdr3_aa: CASSSTGHRAEGGYTF; cdr3_nt: TGTGCCAGCAGCTCCACCGGACATCGGGCCGAGGGTGGCTACACCTTC
d_call: TRBD2; j_call: TRBJ2-2; v_call: TRBV10-2; clone_size: .; cdr3_aa: CASGTSGRAGELFF; cdr3_nt: TGCGCCAGCGGGACTAGCGGGAGGGCCGGGGAGCTGTTTTTT
d_call: .; j_call: TRBJ1-2; v_call: TRBV19; clone_size: .; cdr3_aa: CASSISYRAVYGYTF; cdr3_nt: TGTGCCAGTAGTATTTCGTACAGGGCGGTCTATGGCTACACCTTC
d_call: .; j_call: TRBJ2-7; v_call: TRBV5-5; clone_size: once; cdr3_aa: CASSLAPGPSAYEQYF; cdr3_nt: TGTGCCAGCAGCTTGGCCCCGGGGCCATCGGCCTACGAGCAGTACTTC
d_call: .; j_call: TRBJ2-3; v_call: TRBV15; clone_size: .; cdr3_aa: CATSRDFAGDGTDTQYF; cdr3_nt: TGTGCCACCAGCAGAGATTTTGCAGGGGACGGCACAGATACGCAGTATTTT
d_call: .; j_call: TRBJ2-5; v_call: TRBV28; clone_size: .; cdr3_aa: CASSWDVQETQYF; cdr3_nt: TGTGCCAGCAGTTGGGACGTCCAAGAGACCCAGTACTTC
d_call: TRBD2; j_call: TRBJ2-3; v_call: TRBV2; clone_size: .; cdr3_aa: CASRSLAGRPTDTQYF; cdr3_nt: TGTGCCAGCAGATCACTAGCGGGAAGGCCCACAGATACGCAGTATTTT